This T cell receptor (beta chain) was identified during a study of T cell repertoires in cytomegalovirus infection. Study-level background: Signatures in public TCR beta sequences pointed to both CMV infection and matching HLA type.

MiXCR, run by TCRdb on the reads, gives a single entry per CDR3 protein. This table holds nearly 650,000 distinct CDR3 sequences, approximately 24% found once. The ends were cut back, 8 bases at V and 9 bases at J, with 5 bases in the middle. CDR1 is MNHNY, CDR2 SVGAGI, per germline (reference sequence). CDR3 length: 9 residues. The receptor was derived from a human donor in good health (CMV status not recorded). Some clones in this sample may be carry-over from other donors' samples. The genes are TRBV6-6 and TRBJ2-1; no firm D call. What was sequenced was CD8+ T cells from PBMCs. The CDR3 reads CASPSEQFF. CDR3 nucleotides: TGTGCCAGCCCCTCTGAGCAGTTCTTC.